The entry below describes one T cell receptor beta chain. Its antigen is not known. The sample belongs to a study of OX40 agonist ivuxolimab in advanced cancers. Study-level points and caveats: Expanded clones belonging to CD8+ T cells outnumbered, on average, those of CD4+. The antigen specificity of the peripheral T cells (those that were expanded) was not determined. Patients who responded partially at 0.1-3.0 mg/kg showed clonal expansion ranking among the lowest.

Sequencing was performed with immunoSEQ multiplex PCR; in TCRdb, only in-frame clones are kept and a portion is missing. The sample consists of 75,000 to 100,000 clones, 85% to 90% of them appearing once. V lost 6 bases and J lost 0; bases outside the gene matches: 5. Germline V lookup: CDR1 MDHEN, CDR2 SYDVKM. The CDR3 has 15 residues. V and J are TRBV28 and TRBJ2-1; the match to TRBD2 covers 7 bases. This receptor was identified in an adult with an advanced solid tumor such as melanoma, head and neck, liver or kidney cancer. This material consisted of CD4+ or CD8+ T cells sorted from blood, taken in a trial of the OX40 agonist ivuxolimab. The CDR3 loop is CASSPTSYSYNEQFF. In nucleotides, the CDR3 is TGTGCCAGCAGCCCGACTAGCTACTCCTACAATGAGCAGTTCTTC.